The 27 T cell receptor beta chains in this list originate from one sample, sequenced in a study of blood T cells in healthy people across ages. Alongside a J-beta primer mix, a sample-barcoded 5' primer served in a second PCR lasting 7 to 11 cycles. TCRdb reprocessed the 5' RACE reads via MiXCR and lists one record per CDR3 protein. Here the sample spans 250,000 to 300,000 distinct CDR3 sequences, 25% to 30% being singletons. Specimen: blood. Source of these receptors: a woman in her seventies in good health.

This clonotype was found a few times. V gene TRBV7-2 combines with J gene TRBJ2-1; D is unresolved. V was clipped by 3 bases and J by 7 bases, with 10 bases between them. The CDR3 contains 13 residues. Germline V CDR1 and CDR2: SGHTA, FQGNSA. The CDR3 sequence: CASSLSPANEQFF. The CDR3 region has the DNA TGTGCCAGCAGCTTGAGTCCCGCGAATGAGCAGTTCTTC.

This clonotype was counted between two and nine times. The rearrangement joins TRBV27 to TRBJ2-1, with 8 bases fitting TRBD2. Germline CDR1 is MNHEY and CDR2 is SMNVEV (reference sequence). V lost 6 bases and J lost 7; bases outside the gene matches: 5. CDR3 length equals 13 residues. This chain's CDR3 is CASRGLGGNEQFF. The CDR3 nucleotides are TGTGCCAGCAGGGGACTAGGGGGAAATGAGCAGTTCTTC.

This clonotype has a handful of counts. Compared with germline, one end of the junction differs, possibly owing to a read error. The chain joins TRBV12-3 or TRBV12-4 to TRBJ1-4; D may be TRBD1 (5 bases). This CDR3 is 14 amino acids long. CDR3 loop: CATHPPGRGEKLFF. The CDR3 bases are TGTGCCACTCACCCCCCAGGGCGAGGGGAAAAGCTGTTTTTT.

The chain is built from TRBV4-2 and TRBJ2-4; 8 positions agree with TRBD2. J gave up 7 bases and V 0 bases, and 11 bases lay outside the gene matches. CDR1 and CDR2 from the germline V gene are LGHNA and YNFKEQ. The CDR3 has 17 amino acids. CDR3 amino acids: CASSQDWIGGVGNIQYF. The CDR3 nucleotides are TGTGCCAGCAGCCAAGATTGGATCGGGGGGGTGGGGAACATTCAGTACTTC.

The chain combines TRBV6-1 with TRBJ1-5, with 7 bases that match TRBD1. Germline-derived CDR1 and CDR2 are MNHNS and SASEGT. The length of the CDR3 is 16 residues. V shed 4 bases, J shed 4 bases, and the junction held 10 bases outside the gene matches. CDR3 coding DNA: TGTGCCAGCAGTGGACGGGACAGCCTTTTAAATCAGCCCCAGCATTTT. Translation: CASSGRDSLLNQPQHF.

This clonotype showed up just a few times. Here the CDR3 DNA reads TGTGCCAGCAGTTACCCGGAATCCACAGATACGCAGTATTTT. Protein sequence: CASSYPESTDTQYF. The chain joins TRBV6-6 to TRBJ2-3, with D unclear. This CDR3 is built from 14 residues. CDR1 MNHNY and CDR2 SVGAGI come from the germline V gene (reference sequence). The germline V and J ends were trimmed by 2 bases and 2 bases, with 8 bases remaining between them.

J is TRBJ2-7 and V is TRBV12-5, with TRBD1 identical over 9 bases. Looked up from germline, CDR1 is LGHNT and CDR2 is FRNRAP. V gave up 7 bases and J gave up 3 bases; unmatched junction bases: 7. This CDR3 has 14 amino acids. The CDR3 DNA follows: TGTGCTAGTGCCCAGGACAGGGGAAACTACGAGCAGTACTTC. It specifies CASAQDRGNYEQYF.

This clonotype was seen at least ten times. One end of the junction varies from germline; a read error may be responsible. The V and J genes are TRBV14 and TRBJ2-7; unclear D gene. Germline loops: CDR1 SGHDN, CDR2 FVKESK. CDR3 size: 13 residues. CDR3 DNA sequence: TGTGCTAGCAGCCAAGATCTCGGATACGAGCAGTACTTC. This translates into CASSQDLGYEQYF.

The V and J genes are TRBV5-1 and TRBJ2-3, with D unclear. V was shortened by 4 bases and J by 5 bases, with 11 bases between the two germline ends. CDR1 and CDR2 from the germline V gene are SGHRS and YFSETQ. CDR3 length: 13 amino acids. The CDR3 sequence is CASSPHLKDTQYF. The DNA for the CDR3 is TGCGCCAGCAGCCCCCACCTTAAAGATACGCAGTATTTT. Full variable domain (missing parts from reference TRBV5-1 and TRBJ2-3): KAGVTQTPRYLIKTRGQQVTLSCSPISGHRSVSWYQQTPGQGLQFLFEYFSETQRNKGNFPGRFSGRQFSNSRSEMNVSTLELGDSALYLCASSPHLKDTQYFGPGTRLTVL.

This clonotype was seen many times. This chain links TRBV4-1 with TRBJ2-5, with D perhaps TRBD2 (5 bases). The ends were cut back, 4 bases at V and 2 bases at J, with 8 bases in the middle. Germline values: CDR1 MGHRA, CDR2 YSYEKL. This CDR3 is built from 13 residues. The CDR3 DNA reads TGCGCCAGCAGCCTACGGGAACAAGAGACCCAGTACTTC. This translates into CASSLREQETQYF.

This clonotype was detected many times. This chain uses TRBV18 with TRBJ2-7; D is ambiguous. The CDR3 has 12 amino acids. Germline V gives CDR1 KGHSH, CDR2 LQKENI. V shed 3 bases and J shed 2 bases, with 5 bases lying between them. The CDR3 region is CASSPGTYEQYF. The CDR3 DNA sequence: TGTGCCAGCTCACCGGGCACCTACGAGCAGTACTTC. The full variable domain, its missing parts supplied by reference TRBV18 and TRBJ2-7, is NAGVMQNPRHLVRRRGQEARLRCSPMKGHSHVYWYRQLPEEGLKFMVYLQKENIIDESGMPKERFSAEFPKEGPSILRIQQVVRGDSAAYFCASSPGTYEQYFGPGTRLTVT.

This clonotype was seen ten or more times. This sequence joins TRBV20-1 and TRBJ1-4; D is possibly TRBD1 (5 bases). Trimming took 2 bases from V and 4 from J, leaving 14 bases between them. The CDR3 has 15 residues. The V gene's germline CDR1 is DFQATT and CDR2 SNEGSKA (reference sequence). CDR3 in amino acids: CSARNPSDSNEKLFF. The CDR3 DNA sequence: TGCAGTGCTAGAAACCCGTCCGACAGTAATGAAAAACTGTTTTTT.

A few counts support this clonotype. The rearrangement links TRBV6-2 or TRBV6-3 to TRBJ2-3; 7 bases line up with TRBD2. The V gene end was trimmed by 3 bases and the J gene end by 8 bases; junction bases not matched to a gene: 14. CDR3 size: 16 residues. Germline V gene data show CDR1 as MNHEY and CDR2 as SVGEGT. CDR3 sequence reads: CASSYQGGSPGSTQYF. Written as DNA, the CDR3 is TGTGCCAGCAGTTATCAGGGCGGGAGTCCAGGAAGTACGCAGTATTTT.

The chain carries TRBV5-6 and TRBJ2-7, with a possible D match to TRBD2 (5 bases). There are 14 residues in the CDR3. Trimming pared 7 bases from V and 0 bases from J, leaving 14 bases between. Germline values: CDR1 SGHDT, CDR2 YYEEEE. The CDR3 DNA reads TGTGCCAGCGCGAGGACTTTCAGCTCCTACGAGCAGTACTTC. This encodes CASARTFSSYEQYF.

This clonotype was observed a few times. The chain combines TRBV7-9 with TRBJ1-4; D is undetermined. Germline CDR1 is SEHNR and CDR2 is FQNEAQ (reference sequence). V lost 5 bases and J 3 bases, leaving 13 bases between the germline ends. CDR3 length: 15 residues. The CDR3 reads CASSPSVSPNEKLFF. The CDR3 coding sequence is TGTGCCAGCAGCCCCTCAGTGTCGCCTAATGAAAAACTGTTTTTT.

The chain couples TRBV2 to TRBJ2-1; possibly TRBD1 for D (5 bases). The J call could be wrong; TRBJ2-5 is a better fit for the DNA end. The CDR3 loop spans 13 amino acids. Germline V gives CDR1 SNHLY, CDR2 FYNNEI. CDR3 sequence (DNA): TGTGCCAGCAAGGCCGACAGCCGAGAGACCCAGTACTTC. This sequence encodes CASKADSRETQYF.

This clonotype occurred a few times. The chain recombines TRBV28 with TRBJ2-1; TRBD2 agrees at 7 bases. Germline V gene lookup returns CDR1 MDHEN and CDR2 SYDVKM. Trimming took 2 bases from V and 7 from J; bases not matched to a gene: 8. This CDR3 has 15 residues. This chain's CDR3 is CASSLRAGASNEQFF. CDR3 coding DNA: TGTGCCAGCAGTTTACGGGCGGGAGCCTCTAATGAGCAGTTCTTC. Full variable domain (outside the CDR3, taken from reference TRBV28 and TRBJ2-1): DVKVTQSSRYLVKRTGEKVFLECVQDMDHENMFWYRQDPGLGLRLIYFSYDVKMKEKGDIPEGYSVSREKKERFSLILESASTNQTSMYLCASSLRAGASNEQFFGPGTRLTVL.

About this clonotype: The junction departs from germline at one end; a sequencing error may be responsible. The chain is built from TRBV3-1 and TRBJ2-7, with 8 bases lining up with TRBD2. The length of the CDR3 is 16 residues. CDR1 and CDR2 from the germline V gene are LGHDT and YNNKEL (reference sequence). The CDR3 is CVSSQGVAGRFYEQYF. CDR3 nucleotide sequence: TGTGTCAGCAGCCAAGGGGTAGCGGGAAGATTCTACGAGCAGTACTTC.

This clonotype was found a few times. The J gene is TRBJ2-1, the V gene TRBV7-9; TRBD1 might be the D (7 bases). The CDR3 covers 15 residues. The germline CDR1 and CDR2 sequences are SEHNR and FQNEAQ (reference sequence). V shed 11 bases and J shed 2 bases, with 19 bases lying between them. The CDR3: CALEGGQGAYNEQFF. The CDR3 bases are TGTGCCTTGGAAGGGGGGCAGGGGGCCTACAATGAGCAGTTCTTC.

The J gene is TRBJ2-1, the V gene TRBV6-1, with 14 bases fitting TRBD2. Per the germline V gene, CDR1 is MNHNS and CDR2 is SASEGT. The CDR3 runs to 17 residues. The trim removed 2 bases at V and 3 bases at J, leaving 3 bases unmatched. CDR3 loop: CASSERTSGRFYNEQFF. The CDR3 nucleotides are TGTGCCAGCAGTGAAAGGACTAGCGGGAGGTTCTACAATGAGCAGTTCTTC.

The chain employs TRBV6-2 or TRBV6-3 and TRBJ2-5, with 7 bases fitting TRBD2. The better agreement between TRBJ2-1 and the DNA end casts doubt on the J call. The CDR3 is made up of 15 amino acids. Per the germline V gene, CDR1 is MNHEY and CDR2 is SVGEGT. The CDR3 here is CASSYSRLAENEQFF. The CDR3 nucleotides read TGTGCCAGCAGTTACTCGAGGCTAGCGGAGAATGAGCAGTTCTTC.

This chain joins TRBV29-1 and TRBJ2-3; D might be TRBD2 (6 bases). The CDR3 is 12 amino acids. CDR1 and CDR2 (germline): SQVTM, ANQGSEA. The germline V and J ends were trimmed by 6 bases and 4 bases, with 11 bases remaining between them. The DNA for the CDR3 is TGCAGCGTGGTACCTAGCGCAGATACGCAGTATTTT. Translated, it gives CSVVPSADTQYF.

The sample holds a few counts of this clonotype. The chain couples TRBV6-1 to TRBJ1-5; D perhaps matches TRBD1 (6 bases). CDR1 and CDR2 from the germline V gene are MNHNS and SASEGT. Trimming removed 6 bases from V and 3 bases from J, with 15 bases in between. The CDR3 has 15 amino acids. CDR3 in amino acids: CASSNSGQLNQPQHF. In nucleotides, the CDR3 is TGTGCCAGCAGCAACTCTGGACAGCTCAATCAGCCCCAGCATTTT.

The chain recombines TRBV5-6 with TRBJ2-5; either TRBD1 or TRBD2 may supply D (5 bases each). This CDR3 has 15 residues. The germline V gene encodes CDR1 SGHDT and CDR2 YYEEEE. The ends were cut back, 0 bases at V and 5 bases at J, with 14 bases in the middle. The CDR3 spells CASSLGQGVLETQYF. The CDR3 DNA reads as TGTGCCAGCAGCTTGGGGCAGGGAGTGTTGGAGACCCAGTACTTC. Full variable domain (rest looked up from reference TRBV5-6 and TRBJ2-5): DAGVTQSPTHLIKTRGQQVTLRCSPKSGHDTVSWYQQALGQGPQFIFQYYEEEERQRGNFPDRFSGHQFPNYSSELNVNALLLGDSALYLCASSLGQGVLETQYFGPGTRLLVL.

CDR3 sequence (DNA): TGTGCCAGCAGCTTACTGGGGACAGGGTTTTCGCTAGCGGGAGGAGAGACCCAGTACTTC. It codes for CASSLLGTGFSLAGGETQYF. The chain has TRBV7-8 and TRBJ2-5, with 11 bases aligning to TRBD2. Germline V gives CDR1 SGHVS, CDR2 FQNEAQ. V lost 2 bases and J lost 4; bases outside the gene matches: 18. This CDR3 has 20 residues.

The chain couples TRBV4-3 to TRBJ2-7; a possible D gene is TRBD2 (6 bases). The germline gives CDR1 LGHNA, CDR2 YSLEER. Trimming cost V 0 bases and J 0 bases, with 12 bases left between them. CDR3 length: 16 residues. The CDR3 loop is CASSQDAGGISYEQYF. CDR3 DNA: TGCGCCAGCAGCCAAGATGCTGGGGGGATCTCCTACGAGCAGTACTTC.

This clonotype was seen a handful of times. The V and J genes are TRBV5-6 and TRBJ2-5, with D possibly TRBD2 on 6 matching bases. The CDR3 runs 13 residues. The V end lost 3 bases, the J end lost 14 bases, and 20 bases lay between the germline ends. Germline loops: CDR1 SGHDT, CDR2 YYEEEE. The CDR3 bases are TGTGCCAGCAGCTCTAGTTGGTCTAGCGAACTATACTTC. This translates into CASSSSWSSELYF.